This is a list of T cell receptor beta chains from one sample in a study of cytomegalovirus exposure and HLA in healthy donors. This table comes from immunoSEQ multiplex PCR, and its TCRdb copy is limited to in-frame clones, with some not included. The data contain 50,000 to 60,000 clones, about three quarters of them singletons. The source material was PBMCs. Every receptor here comes from a woman aged 40 to 50 in good health and CMV-seropositive. Both conserved end residues are part of each CDR3.

v_gene: TRBV7-8
CDR3aa: CASRGQGRAEAFF

v_gene: TRBV9
CDR3aa: CASNSRDRGDNEQFF

v_gene: TRBV4-2
CDR3aa: CASSQMSGASGGSYNEQFF

v_gene: TRBV9
CDR3aa: CASSISGGGFSTDTQYF

v_gene: TRBV18
CDR3aa: CASSPQGSGEQYF

v_gene: TRBV27
CDR3aa: CASSLGTPYNSPLHF

v_gene: TRBV4-3
CDR3aa: CASSQRFLDGYTF

v_gene: TRBV6-1
CDR3aa: CASRENVGEAFF

v_gene: TRBV7-9
CDR3aa: CASSPSLGLGGYTF

v_gene: TRBV29-1
CDR3aa: CSVEGGVAVTDTQYF

v_gene: TRBV29-1
CDR3aa: CSPIGWEGTGELFF

v_gene: TRBV4-1
CDR3aa: CASSLLSNQPQHF

v_gene: TRBV5-6
CDR3aa: CASSLFGTGASGSPLHF

v_gene: TRBV6-5
CDR3aa: CASSRTGANQPQHF

v_gene: TRBV28
CDR3aa: CASSTGQPYEQYF

v_gene: TRBV5-1
CDR3aa: CASHREGEKLFF

v_gene: TRBV6-5
CDR3aa: CASISGVDYGYTF

v_gene: TRBV11-2
CDR3aa: CATNREASSYEQYF

v_gene: TRBV6-1
CDR3aa: CASSPSGPNEQFF

v_gene: TRBV6-1
CDR3aa: CASSADTNTGELFF

v_gene: TRBV5-1
CDR3aa: CASSLGPGAQQPQHF

v_gene: TRBV7-7
CDR3aa: CASSLDSQETQYF

v_gene: TRBV20-1
CDR3aa: CSPYGHEQYF

v_gene: TRBV7-3
CDR3aa: CASSSDRGGTEAFF

v_gene: TRBV29-1
CDR3aa: CSVEMGGPNTEAFF

v_gene: TRBV28
CDR3aa: CASIGAKNQPQHF

v_gene: TRBV5-8
CDR3aa: CASTLEAATNEKLFF

v_gene: TRBV7-3
CDR3aa: CASSPSAYNEQFF

v_gene: TRBV23-1
CDR3aa: CASSQSGGLAKNIQYF

v_gene: TRBV7-9
CDR3aa: CASTGIRGYTF

v_gene: TRBV2
CDR3aa: CAIPSGGGRTDTQYF

v_gene: TRBV4-3
CDR3aa: CASSPRTGANNSPLHF

v_gene: TRBV19
CDR3aa: CASTLGGPLEGSEAFF

v_gene: TRBV11-2
CDR3aa: CASSLDPAGGVADTQYF

v_gene: TRBV18
CDR3aa: CASSPDRGNEKLFF

v_gene: TRBV9
CDR3aa: CASSVGYQGDRINTEAFF

v_gene: TRBV4-2
CDR3aa: CASSQDLIGDRREQYF

v_gene: TRBV29-1
CDR3aa: CSVDPGGANTGELFF

v_gene: TRBV5-1
CDR3aa: CASSLEGGALNYGYTF

v_gene: TRBV7-9
CDR3aa: CASSSRTGNSGANVLTF

v_gene: TRBV6-1
CDR3aa: CANLLPSGGDNEQFF

v_gene: TRBV28
CDR3aa: CASKLGGNEQFF

v_gene: TRBV5-4
CDR3aa: CASSLEPGDETQYF

v_gene: TRBV7-8
CDR3aa: CASSLRAGGQGSGYGYTF

v_gene: TRBV30
CDR3aa: CAWSKPLPGGNYEQYF

v_gene: TRBV4-1
CDR3aa: CASSHLGTSGGFYEQYF

v_gene: TRBV7-9
CDR3aa: CASSLTGRNSPLHF

v_gene: TRBV6-1
CDR3aa: CASSGDSGGKTNTGELFF

v_gene: TRBV5-1
CDR3aa: CASSRQPGTGEETQYF

v_gene: TRBV7-2
CDR3aa: CASSLRAGDMGYGYTF

v_gene: TRBV6-5
CDR3aa: CASSKNTEAFF

v_gene: TRBV7-8
CDR3aa: CASSLVGARSGNTIYF